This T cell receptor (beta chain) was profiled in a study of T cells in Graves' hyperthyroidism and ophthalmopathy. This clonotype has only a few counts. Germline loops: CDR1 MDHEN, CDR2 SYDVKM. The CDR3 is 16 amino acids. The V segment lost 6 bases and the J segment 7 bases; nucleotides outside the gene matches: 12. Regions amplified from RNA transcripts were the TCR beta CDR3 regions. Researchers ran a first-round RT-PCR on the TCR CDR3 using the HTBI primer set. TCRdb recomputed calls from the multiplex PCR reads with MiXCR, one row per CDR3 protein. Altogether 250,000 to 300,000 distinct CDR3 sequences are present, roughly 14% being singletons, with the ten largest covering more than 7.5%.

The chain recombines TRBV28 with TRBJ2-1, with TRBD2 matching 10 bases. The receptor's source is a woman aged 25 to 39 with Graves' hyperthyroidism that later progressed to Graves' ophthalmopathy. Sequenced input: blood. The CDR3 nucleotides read TGTGCCAGCAGCTGGGCAGCGGGAGGGCCGATGAATGAGCAGTTCTTC. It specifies CASSWAAGGPMNEQFF.